A selection of T cell receptor beta chains follows, all from one sample in a study of cytotoxic CD8 clonotypes in ibrutinib-treated CLL. Libraries were prepared by immunoSEQ multiplex PCR; TCRdb keeps only in-frame clonotypes and omits some of them. Seen here are 150,000 to 200,000 clones, more than 70% observed once, and the top ten hold more than 2.5%. The specimen was PBMCs, collected at disease progression, from a patient treated with ibrutinib. These receptors all stem from a human donor with chronic lymphocytic leukemia. The conserved cysteine and the conserved F or W are not part of the CDR3 here.

TRBV9	TRBJ2-1	ASSVVAGAAFYNEQF
TRBV19	TRBJ2-7	ASAGTMSYEQY
TRBV5-6	TRBJ2-7	ASSPEGLAGTFPYEQY
TRBV5-1	TRBJ1-2	ASSSSSGANYGYT
TRBV4-2	TRBJ2-3	ASSQDLTLRKSPSQY
TRBV5-5	TRBJ2-7	ASSLADYEQY
TRBV19	TRBJ2-1	ASSIGTSGRGNEQF
TRBV7-2	TRBJ2-7	ASSLRQGTSYEQY
TRBV7-9	TRBJ2-1	ASSLVSGTGTYNEQF
TRBV2	TRBJ2-3	ASRTASTDTQY
TRBV6-6	TRBJ2-7	ASSTGTIYEQY
TRBV7-7	TRBJ2-7	ASSPMGGRNNHEQY
TRBV4-2	TRBJ2-1	ASSHVGLAGGDEQF
TRBV7-9	TRBJ1-1	ASSPGAGTEAF
TRBV5-4	TRBJ2-5	ASSSAGIPETQY
TRBV4-3	TRBJ2-7	ASSQDFASGSYEQY
TRBV5-1	TRBJ2-1	ASSLGGSRSYNEQF
TRBV7-2	TRBJ1-3	ASSLQGGPGNTIY
TRBV2	TRBJ2-7	ASSEGLYEQY
TRBV6-1	TRBJ2-7	ASSDWLGLGYEQY
TRBV5-5	TRBJ2-7	ASSLFGGGASYEQY
TRBV2	TRBJ1-2	ASSEGIYVAGGNYGYT
TRBV15	TRBJ2-4	ATGLGAAAKNIQY
TRBV30	TRBJ2-1	AWMQGTASYNEQF
TRBV6-5	TRBJ2-7	ASSYGGAGHPYEQY
TRBV30	TRBJ2-1	AWSFGGRHNGKKYNEQF
TRBV29-1	TRBJ2-5	SVRLAGVWETQY
TRBV7-3	TRBJ2-5	ASSPNGGAQETQY
TRBV18	TRBJ2-3	ASSPIPERRSTDTQY
TRBV19	TRBJ1-2	ASSRLTIQGPNYGYT
TRBV19	TRBJ2-1	AASGEVLHNEQF
TRBV4-3	TRBJ2-3	ASSQYARDTQY
TRBV6-6	TRBJ1-1	ASSLPGSTEAF
TRBV18	TRBJ2-7	ASSPSAGVHEQY
TRBV6-1	TRBJ2-3	ASREDSDTDTQY
TRBV29-1	TRBJ1-2	SVAQGDYGYT
TRBV19	TRBJ1-5	ASSKSSNQPQH